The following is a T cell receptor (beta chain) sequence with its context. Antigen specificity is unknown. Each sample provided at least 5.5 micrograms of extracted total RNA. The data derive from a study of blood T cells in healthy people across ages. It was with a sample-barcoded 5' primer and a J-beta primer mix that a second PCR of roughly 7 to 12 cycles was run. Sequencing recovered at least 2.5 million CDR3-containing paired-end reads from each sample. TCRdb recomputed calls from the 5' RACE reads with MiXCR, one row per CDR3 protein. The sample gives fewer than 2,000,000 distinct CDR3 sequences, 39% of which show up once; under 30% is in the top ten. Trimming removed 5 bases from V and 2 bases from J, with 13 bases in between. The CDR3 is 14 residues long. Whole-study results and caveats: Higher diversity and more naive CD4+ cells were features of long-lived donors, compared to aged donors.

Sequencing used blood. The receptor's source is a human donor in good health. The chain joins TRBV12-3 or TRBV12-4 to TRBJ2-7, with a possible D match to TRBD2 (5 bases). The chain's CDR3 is CASSPNRGAYEQYF. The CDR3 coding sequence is TGTGCCAGCAGTCCGAACCGGGGAGCCTACGAGCAGTACTTC.